The 8 T cell receptor beta chains reported below all come from one sample, sequenced in a study of early T cells in non-severe SARS-CoV-2 infection (dated by TCRdb to the early 2020s). The library was built by means of 5' RACE. Sequencing was performed on a NextSeq 500. The public reads were reanalyzed by TCRdb: fastp trimming at Q25, MiXCR alignment, in-frame beta chains only. All rows with the same CDR3 protein become a single entry with the most common DNA and genes. The table for this sample lists 35,000 to 45,000 distinct CDR3 sequences; about 6% of them were counted only once. The top ten clonotypes cover about 8.3% of the sample. The sample consisted of whole blood, taken at baseline. The receptors here all came from an adult who was a healthcare worker with PCR-confirmed SARS-CoV-2 infection or an uninfected control (not recorded which).

This clonotype has at least ten counts. The chain carries TRBV11-2 and TRBJ2-7; tentative D call: TRBD1 (5 bases). V lost 1 base to trimming and J lost 2 bases, with 9 bases between them. Germline CDR1 reads SGHAT; CDR2 reads FQNNGV. This CDR3 region has 14 residues. CDR3 sequence: CASSLAPGTYEQYF. The CDR3 region has the DNA TGTGCCAGCAGCTTAGCCCCAGGGACCTACGAGCAGTACTTC.

In regard to this clonotype: At one boundary the junction diverges from the germline segment, which might be a read error. The chain carries TRBV7-2 and TRBJ2-3; no clear D gene. Germline CDR1 SGHTA, CDR2 FQGNSA. The length of the CDR3 is 13 residues. CDR3 region: CVSSLYLLDTQYF. The CDR3 DNA reads TGTGTCAGCAGCTTATACCTTTTGGATACGCAGTATTTT.

This clonotype was recorded at least ten times. V is TRBV4-2 and J is TRBJ2-3; 7 nucleotides line up with TRBD2. Trimming cost V 0 bases and J 2 bases; bases outside gene matches: 8. This CDR3 comprises 17 residues. Germline CDR1 LGHNA, CDR2 YNFKEQ. CDR3 loop: CASSQDLRELTTDTQYF. For the CDR3, the DNA is TGTGCCAGCAGCCAAGATTTGCGGGAGCTGACCACAGATACGCAGTATTTT.

This clonotype occurred many times. The rearrangement joins TRBV7-2 to TRBJ2-1, with D possibly matching TRBD1 (5 bases). V lost 0 bases, J lost 5 bases, and 5 bases lay in between. CDR1 and CDR2 (germline): SGHTA, FQGNSA. The CDR3 extends over 13 amino acids. DNA of the CDR3: TGTGCCAGCAGCTTAGCCAGGGACAATGAGCAGTTCTTC. This codes for CASSLARDNEQFF.

This clonotype was recorded many times. The rearrangement joins TRBV12-2 to TRBJ1-6; TRBD1 was called by the table and not checked on the DNA. TRBV12-2 is flagged as a pseudogene. The CDR3 consists of 16 residues. The chain's CDR3 is CASRLDFANGGSPLHF. CDR3 DNA: TGTGCAAGTCGCTTAGATTTTGCAAATGGGGGATCACCCCTCCACTTT.

This chain connects TRBV12-5 to TRBJ2-3; 7 bases line up with TRBD2. Germline CDR1 is LGHNT and CDR2 is FRNRAP. The length of the CDR3 is 14 residues. V lost 1 base, J lost 4 bases, and 2 bases stayed unmatched. The CDR3 sequence is CASGLGLAPDTQYF. The CDR3 DNA sequence: TGTGCTAGTGGTTTGGGACTAGCCCCAGATACGCAGTATTTT. Full variable domain (remainder filled in from reference TRBV12-5 and TRBJ2-3): DARVTQTPRHKVTEMGQEVTMRCQPILGHNTVFWYRQTMMQGLELLAYFRNRAPLDDSGMPKDRFSAEMPDATLATLKIQPSEPRDSAVYFCASGLGLAPDTQYFGPGTRLTVL.

Ten or more counts support this clonotype. The chain uses TRBV3-1 and TRBJ2-3; D is uncertain. This CDR3 is built from 12 residues. Germline CDR1 and CDR2: LGHDT and YNNKEL (reference sequence). Between the trimmed V and J ends, which lost 2 bases and 0 bases, there was a span of 0 bases. The CDR3: CASSQSTDTQYF. CDR3 in DNA: TGTGCCAGCAGCCAAAGCACAGATACGCAGTATTTT.

This clonotype occurred many times. The rearrangement links TRBV7-2 to TRBJ2-5; TRBD1 aligns across 9 bases. This CDR3 has 14 amino acids. Germline lookup yields CDR1 SGHTA and CDR2 FQGNSA. With V trimmed by 5 bases and J by 9 bases, 10 bases remained unmatched. CDR3 nucleotide sequence: TGTGCCAGCAGCACGGGACAGGGTCCGAGGGCCCAGTACTTC. Encoded protein: CASSTGQGPRAQYF. The whole variable domain, filled in from reference TRBV7-2 and TRBJ2-5, reads GAGVSQSPSNKVTEKGKDVELRCDPISGHTALYWYRQSLGQGLEFLIYFQGNSAPDKSGLPSDRFSAERTGGSVSTLTIQRTQQEDSAVYLCASSTGQGPRAQYFGPGTRLLVL.